What follows is one T cell receptor (beta chain) and its context. This clonotype was found many times. Its binding antigen is unknown. No much larger clone is present one base from it, and per-base qualities are unavailable. Taken with the paper, the label for time point translates to: newly diagnosed GD, antithyroid drugs for less than 3 months. For both TCR sequencing and RNA sequencing, RNA was extracted from PBMCs using TRIzol. The diagnosis of Graves' disease was made according to American Thyroid Association guidelines. The patients came from an endocrinology department in Xi'an, China. Each patient gave 7.5 to 10 milliliters of peripheral blood, collected in an EDTA anticoagulant tube. PBMCs were isolated by Ficoll Paque Plus density gradient separation without further T cell sorting. An Agilent 2100 Bioanalyzer and agarose gel were used to check RNA quality, while a NanoDrop 2000 measured RNA concentration.

Receptor amplification or capture employed multiplex PCR. Sequenced using an Illumina HiSeq 4000. iRepertoire HTBI primers and Arm-PCR amplification of CDR3 regions were used to construct TCR beta libraries. PCR products were gel purified before sequencing. The paper's processing steps were these. A total of fewer than 65 TRBV and 14 TRBJ segments were identified across samples and were used for gene usage analysis of CDR3 amino acid clonotypes. COPE and FqMerger were used to merge the filtered high-quality paired reads into contigs. BLAST was used to align contigs to the IMGT TRBV, TRBD and TRBJ reference genes, and CDR3 was defined following IMGT. Any clonotype with a frequency above 0.1% was classified as a highly expanded clone. Shannon entropy served as the measure of repertoire diversity, while the Gini coefficient captured V-J evenness. A clonotype found in more than one individual was treated as public. Using fastp trimming at Q25 and MiXCR clonotype assembly, TCRdb reanalyzed the public sequencing data and kept in-frame beta chains. A single entry per CDR3 protein holds the most common genes and DNA from its merged rows. TCRdb's processing, not the authors' own work, is the source of the V and J calls. Recorded for this sample are approximately 250,000 distinct CDR3 sequences; about 16% of them occurred a single time. The top ten clonotypes cover around 21% of the sample.

This record comes from a study of regulatory T cells in long-lasting Graves disease (dated by TCRdb to about 2021). Describing the broader study: Newly diagnosed Graves' disease patients had taken antithyroid drugs for less than 3 months. A total of 33 samples underwent TCR sequencing: about 13 from persistent and around 20 from newly diagnosed Graves' disease patients. The study took place in China and was registered as a clinical trial. This study used TCR sequencing and RNA sequencing of peripheral blood to compare persistent Graves' disease patients against newly diagnosed Graves' disease patients.

The study at large found these results: The authors acknowledged the small sample size as a limitation that may reduce accuracy. The study examined only peripheral blood because the primary lesion, thyroid tissue, could not be accessed. Persistent patients shared more public clonotypes among themselves (around 2,500) than newly diagnosed patients did (roughly 910). Persistent Graves' disease patients showed lower TCR Shannon entropy and fewer highly expanded clones than newly diagnosed patients, suggesting clonal expansion. Sequencing and analysis were restricted to the TCR beta chain.

The sample in question was peripheral blood mononuclear cells (PBMCs), obtained at new diagnosis, from a patient treated with antithyroid drugs. The clonotype originates from a female donor with Graves disease.

The CDR3 has the sequence CAWSALAGTNTGELFF. The bases are TGTGCCTGGAGTGCACTAGCGGGGACGAACACCGGGGAGCTGTTTTTT. The chain couples TRBV30 to TRBJ2-2, with 10 bases matching TRBD2. V lost 1 base and J lost 0 bases, and the count of bases not matched to a germline gene is 2. Based on the germline V gene (reference sequence), the CDR1 and CDR2 sequences are GTSNPN and SVGIG. The CDR3 measures 16 amino acids from cysteine to phenylalanine. Just the 48-base CDR3 DNA is kept, in frame starting at base 1.